The 20 T cell receptor beta chains below all came from one sample that was sequenced in a study of shared clonotypes between healthy human individuals. TCRdb's table, derived via immunoSEQ multiplex PCR, lists solely in-frame clones and lacks some. The sample includes 2 million to 2.5 million clones, 80% to 95% of them seen just once. The sequenced sample consisted of naive CD4+ T cells from PBMCs. As for subset: CD45RA+ positively selected. The receptors were sampled from a man aged 18 to 35 in good health. Some clones in this sample may be carry-over from other donors' samples.

The J gene is TRBJ1-1, the V gene TRBV5-4; D gene unclear. Germline CDR1 is SGHNT and CDR2 is YYREEE (reference sequence). The CDR3 sequence is 13 residues long. Deletions cut 4 bases from V and 5 bases from J, with 12 bases between. CDR3 in DNA: TGTGCCAGCAGCCCCTTTCCTAGTACTGAAGCTTTCTTT. This translates into CASSPFPSTEAFF.

The V gene is TRBV28, the J gene TRBJ1-2; the D is unclear. This CDR3 has 18 amino acids. V was pared by 6 bases and J by 2 bases, with 25 bases between. Germline V CDR1 and CDR2: MDHEN, SYDVKM. The CDR3 is CASSFFVGTRHLNYGYTF. The CDR3 bases are TGTGCCAGCAGCTTTTTTGTTGGTACAAGACACTTAAACTATGGCTACACCTTC.

This chain uses TRBV18 with TRBJ2-1; tentatively, D is TRBD1 (6 bases). The length of the CDR3 is 15 residues. Germline-derived CDR1 and CDR2 are KGHSH and LQKENI. Trimming left V 2 bases short and J 3 bases short, with 11 bases between. CDR3 sequence: CASSPYGGGYNEQFF. CDR3 DNA sequence: TGTGCCAGCTCACCATATGGGGGCGGCTACAATGAGCAGTTCTTC.

The genes are TRBV28 and TRBJ2-7; D might be TRBD1 (6 bases). Trimming took 3 bases from V and 1 from J, leaving 22 bases between them. Germline lookup yields CDR1 MDHEN and CDR2 SYDVKM. The CDR3 contains 18 residues. The CDR3 is CASSFPHQDSHYSYEQYF. DNA of the CDR3: TGTGCCAGCAGTTTCCCACATCAGGACAGTCACTATTCCTACGAGCAGTACTTC. Combining the CDR3 with reference TRBV28 and TRBJ2-7 gives the whole variable domain DVKVTQSSRYLVKRTGEKVFLECVQDMDHENMFWYRQDPGLGLRLIYFSYDVKMKEKGDIPEGYSVSREKKERFSLILESASTNQTSMYLCASSFPHQDSHYSYEQYFGPGTRLTVT.

The gene calls are TRBV27 and TRBJ2-7; 7 bases line up with TRBD2. Trimming took 0 bases from V and 6 from J; bases not matched to a gene: 8. The CDR3 has 15 amino acids. Germline CDR1 is MNHEY and CDR2 is SMNVEV (reference sequence). The CDR3 DNA is TGTGCCAGCAGTTTATCGATTGGGGGGGAAAGCGAGCAGTACTTC. It yields the protein CASSLSIGGESEQYF.

This clone appeared once. V is TRBV2 and J is TRBJ1-2; D perhaps matches TRBD1 (5 bases). The CDR3 is made up of 12 amino acids. CDR1 and CDR2 from the germline V gene are SNHLY and FYNNEI. Trimming took 8 bases from V and 8 from J, leaving 15 bases between them. CDR3 region: CASVAGDDGYTF. In DNA, the CDR3 is TGTGCCAGCGTGGCTGGGGACGACGGCTACACCTTC.

This chain connects TRBV5-4 to TRBJ2-2, with 9 positions matching TRBD1. V trimming: 4 bases; J trimming: 2 bases; junction bases outside the gene matches: 12. CDR3 length equals 18 residues. CDR1 is SGHNT and CDR2 is YYREEE in the germline V gene (reference sequence). The CDR3 DNA is TGTGCCAGCAGCCCCCCCGGCTTGGGACAGGGAAACACCGGGGAGCTGTTTTTT. Protein product: CASSPPGLGQGNTGELFF.

The chain has TRBV6-5 and TRBJ1-5; weak D call: TRBD1 (6 bases). V lost 5 bases to trimming and J lost 0 bases, with 11 bases between them. The CDR3 is made up of 15 amino acids. Germline CDR1 reads MNHEY; CDR2 reads SVGAGI. CDR3 bases: TGTGCCAGCAGTCAACAGGGCTATAGCAATCAGCCCCAGCATTTT. The encoded protein is CASSQQGYSNQPQHF.

V and J are TRBV7-3 and TRBJ2-7; D may match TRBD1 or TRBD2 (5 bases each). Germline CDR1 and CDR2: SGHTA and FQGTGA. V lost 1 base to trimming and J lost 5 bases, with 18 bases between them. The CDR3 contains 16 residues. DNA of the CDR3: TGTGCCAGCAGCTTAAGAGGGGCCGGGAATCTCGACGAGCAGTACTTC. It translates to CASSLRGAGNLDEQYF.

This clone was observed a few times. The sample carries other DNA sequences with the same CDR3. The V and J genes are TRBV9 and TRBJ1-5; D not certain. Germline CDR1 reads SGDLS; CDR2 reads YYNGEE. The CDR3 sequence is 14 residues long. The V end lost 2 bases, the J end lost 3 bases, and 9 bases lay between the germline ends. CDR3 bases: TGTGCCAGCAGCGTCGGGAGGAACAATCAGCCCCAGCATTTT. It translates to CASSVGRNNQPQHF.

This chain joins TRBV28 and TRBJ2-5; TRBD2 aligns across 8 bases. CDR1 and CDR2 from the germline V gene are MDHEN and SYDVKM. Unmatched junction bases numbered 14, after V lost 7 bases and J lost 7 bases. This CDR3 is built from 15 residues. CDR3 amino acids: CASTPGGAAGGTQYF. CDR3 DNA sequence: TGTGCCAGCACCCCCGGGGGGGCGGCCGGAGGGACCCAGTACTTC.

The V call is TRBV2, the J call TRBJ2-3; 10 bases map to TRBD2. CDR3 size: 16 residues. Germline V gene sequence: CDR1 SNHLY, CDR2 FYNNEI. J was trimmed by 0 bases and V by 5 bases; bases with no gene match: 5. The DNA of the CDR3 is TGTGCCAGCAGTTACCTAGCGGGAGTTAGCACAGATACGCAGTATTTT. It is translated as CASSYLAGVSTDTQYF.

The genes are TRBV19 and TRBJ2-1; D may be TRBD1 (6 bases). The V end was cut by 4 bases, the J end by 4 bases, with 8 bases between. Germline-derived CDR1 and CDR2 are LNHDA and SQIVND (reference sequence). CDR3 size: 13 residues. CDR3 in DNA: TGTGCCAGTAGTAACAGGGAATACAATGAGCAGTTCTTC. Translating it yields CASSNREYNEQFF.

The rearrangement links TRBV2 to TRBJ1-5; D is unclear. The CDR3 is 14 residues long. V dropped 11 bases and J dropped 6 bases, with 20 bases sitting between them. The V gene's germline CDR1 is SNHLY and CDR2 FYNNEI. CDR3 nucleotides: TGTGCCTCCAGCCCGGGGTCCGGCGGTCAGCCCCAGCATTTT. This codes for CASSPGSGGQPQHF.

This clone has only one observation. V gene TRBV12-5 combines with J gene TRBJ1-1; D may be TRBD1 (6 bases). Trimming took off 1 base at V and 3 bases at J, with 9 bases between the two ends. Germline CDR1 is LGHNT and CDR2 is FRNRAP. This CDR3 is built from 14 residues. DNA of the CDR3: TGTGCTAGTGGTTTGGCCACAGGGTACACTGAAGCTTTCTTT. Amino acids: CASGLATGYTEAFF.

This chain joins TRBV18 and TRBJ2-7, with a weak D call TRBD2 (7 bases). This CDR3 is 15 amino acids long. The germline V gene encodes CDR1 KGHSH and CDR2 LQKENI. V lost 3 bases to trimming and J lost 6 bases, with 18 bases between them. This CDR3 reads CASSPTLGGGGEQYF. CDR3 DNA: TGTGCCAGCTCACCCACTTTGGGGGGGGGCGGCGAGCAGTACTTC.

The V call is TRBV7-3, the J call TRBJ1-1, with D possibly matching TRBD1 (5 bases). V was cut by 2 bases and J by 0 bases, with 13 bases left in between. CDR1 and CDR2 from the germline V gene are SGHTA and FQGTGA. The length of the CDR3 is 16 residues. The CDR3 nucleotides are TGTGCCAGCAGCTTATTCGGGGGGAGCATGAACACTGAAGCTTTCTTT. Protein sequence: CASSLFGGSMNTEAFF.

This rearrangement joins TRBV7-2 to TRBJ1-2; TRBD1 is a possible D gene (5 bases). The V end was cut by 4 bases, the J end by 6 bases, with 18 bases between. The CDR3 has 15 residues. CDR1 is SGHTA and CDR2 is FQGNSA in the germline V gene. The CDR3 is CASSWRDPAGNGYTF. In DNA, the CDR3 is TGTGCCAGCAGCTGGCGGGACCCCGCTGGGAATGGCTACACCTTC.

For the CDR3, the DNA is TGTGCCAGCAGTTTACTCCTCACAGATACGCAGTATTTT. Amino acid sequence: CASSLLLTDTQYF. The chain couples TRBV11-2 to TRBJ2-3, with D unclear. Trimming took 6 bases from V and 2 from J, leaving 9 bases between them. The CDR3 runs to 13 residues. CDR1 is SGHAT, CDR2 FQNNGV, per germline. The variable domain in full, with the rest retrieved from reference TRBV11-2 and TRBJ2-3, is EAGVAQSPRYKIIEKRQSVAFWCNPISGHATLYWYQQILGQGPKLLIQFQNNGVVDDSQLPKDRFSAERLKGVDSTLKIQPAKLEDSAVYLCASSLLLTDTQYFGPGTRLTVL.

A remark on this clone: This same CDR3 is encoded by further DNA sequences in the sample. V and J are TRBV19 and TRBJ1-5, with 11 bases identical to TRBD1. Losses at the gene ends were 2 bases for V and 7 bases for J; bases not matched to a gene: 1. The CDR3 is made up of 14 amino acids. Germline V CDR1 and CDR2: LNHDA, SQIVND (reference sequence). The CDR3 sequence: CASSIRTGGQPQHF. CDR3 nucleotides: TGTGCCAGTAGTATACGGACAGGGGGCCAGCCCCAGCATTTT.